This TCR beta chain came from a study of T cell changes during pregnancy in multiple sclerosis. With V trimmed by 1 base and J by 8 bases, 2 bases remained unmatched. CDR1 and CDR2 from the germline V gene are SSHAT and FNYEAQ (reference sequence). The CDR3 totals 13 residues. Libraries were prepared by immunoSEQ multiplex PCR; TCRdb keeps only in-frame clonotypes and omits some of them. Of approximately 100,000 clones listed, around 90% were seen once; the top ten hold 0.95% to 1.5%. Source: peripheral blood, taken in the second trimester of pregnancy. This chain joins TRBV7-7 and TRBJ2-1; 7 bases agree with TRBD2. The source is a female donor with multiple sclerosis, enrolled in a pregnancy study. The chain's CDR3 is CASSLGLADEQFF. As DNA, the CDR3 is TGTGCCAGCAGCTTAGGACTAGCCGATGAGCAGTTCTTC.